This note documents a single T cell receptor beta chain sequence. These data belong to a study of CD8+ T cells in alopecia areata. Overall study context: Treatment comprised oral tofacitinib, 5 to 10 mg twice daily, in treated patients.

V lost 0 bases to trimming and J lost 3 bases, with 9 bases between them. The CDR3 consists of 15 residues. In germline, CDR1 is MNHNY, CDR2 SVGAGI (reference sequence). RNA extraction and reverse transcription yielded cDNA as sequencing template. TCRdb keeps only in-frame clones here, not all; method: immunoSEQ multiplex PCR. The profile shows fewer than 350,000 clones, about 62% of them singletons. The treatment is: oral pan-JAK inhibitor, 5-10 mg twice daily. Source: CD4+ T cells sorted from blood, taken at week 24, from a patient treated with tofacitinib. The receptor's source is a human donor with alopecia areata. The V gene is TRBV6-6, the J gene TRBJ2-1; TRBD2 might be the D (5 bases). The chain's CDR3 is CASSYSRGSYNEQFF. In DNA form, the CDR3 reads TGTGCCAGCAGTTACTCACGGGGAAGCTACAATGAGCAGTTCTTC.